A selection of T cell receptor beta chains follows, all from one sample in a study of beta chain features in type 1 diabetes. Sequencing was performed with immunoSEQ multiplex PCR; in TCRdb, only in-frame clones are kept and a portion is missing. The sample carries 140,000 or so clones, about 13% recorded once. Specimen: central memory CD4+ T cells from blood. The receptors originated from a man between 18 and 29 years old with type 1 diabetes. Each CDR3 is given with its conserved first and last residue. The D gene is left open where the match is weak. Some rows mark clone size as missing; the rest say once, few, many or name a class of expanded clone.

j_gene	d_gene	abundance	v_gene	CDR3aa	CDR3nt
TRBJ2-3	TRBD2	few	TRBV7-2	CASGKTSASTDTQYF	TGTGCCAGCGGGAAAACTAGCGCCAGCACAGATACGCAGTATTTT
TRBJ1-3	NA	NA	TRBV29-1	CSVGSANSGNTIYF	TGCAGCGTTGGTTCAGCGAACTCTGGAAACACCATATATTTT
TRBJ2-2	NA	NA	TRBV6-1	CASSEQASTGELFF	TGTGCCAGCAGTGAACAGGCCAGCACCGGGGAGCTGTTTTTT
TRBJ2-3	NA	few	TRBV18	CASSPYRDTQYF	TGTGCCAGCTCACCATACAGGGATACGCAGTATTTT
TRBJ2-1	NA	NA	TRBV30	CAWSVSRTPSGHEQFF	TGTGCCTGGAGTGTTAGTAGGACCCCCTCAGGCCATGAGCAGTTCTTC
TRBJ2-7	TRBD1	NA	TRBV19	CASSPTGHSYEQYF	TGTGCCAGTAGCCCGACAGGGCACTCCTACGAGCAGTACTTC
TRBJ2-7	TRBD1	NA	TRBV5-1	CASSLGDRASEQYF	TGCGCCAGCAGCTTGGGGGACAGGGCGTCCGAGCAGTACTTC
TRBJ1-2	NA	few	TRBV6-6	CASSYSGEAYGYTF	TGTGCCAGCAGTTACTCAGGGGAGGCTTATGGCTACACCTTC
TRBJ2-5	TRBD2	NA	TRBV7-7	CASSTGTTETQYF	TGTGCCAGCAGCACCGGGACTACGGAGACCCAGTACTTC
TRBJ2-3	NA	NA	TRBV14	CASSQAIGGTQYF	TGTGCCAGCAGCCAGGCTATTGGGGGTACGCAGTATTTT
TRBJ2-7	TRBD2	few	TRBV2	CASTPTSGGPREQYF	TGTGCCAGCACCCCGACTAGCGGGGGGCCTCGGGAGCAGTACTTC
TRBJ1-1	NA	NA	TRBV29-1	CSVGEGTEAFF	TGCAGCGTTGGTGAGGGCACTGAAGCTTTCTTT
TRBJ2-5	NA	NA	TRBV4-1	CASSQEGGLQETQYF	TGCGCCAGCAGCCAAGAAGGGGGACTACAAGAGACCCAGTACTTC
TRBJ1-6	NA	NA	TRBV4-1	CASRKGQGGNSPLHF	TGCGCCAGCAGGAAGGGGCAGGGAGGTAATTCACCCCTCCACTTT
TRBJ2-7	NA	NA	TRBV6-1	CASSSGAYEQYF	TGTGCCAGCAGTTCAGGGGCCTACGAGCAGTACTTC
TRBJ1-1	TRBD1	few	TRBV28	CATLDRAKVTEAFF	TGTGCCACCCTGGACAGGGCCAAAGTCACTGAAGCTTTCTTT
TRBJ2-4	TRBD1	few	TRBV6-1	CASSEAQGANKNIQYF	TGTGCCAGCAGTGAAGCACAGGGGGCGAACAAAAACATTCAGTACTTC
TRBJ1-5	NA	few	TRBV6-1	CASSEDRDSNQPQHF	TGTGCCAGCAGTGAAGACAGGGACAGCAATCAGCCCCAGCATTTT
TRBJ2-5	TRBD1	NA	TRBV5-1	CASSLATGGVKTQYF	TGCGCCAGCAGCTTGGCCACAGGGGGCGTAAAGACCCAGTACTTC
TRBJ2-7	NA	few	TRBV6-1	CASSARAGGGYEQYF	TGTGCCAGCTCCGCCAGGGCAGGGGGAGGGTACGAGCAGTACTTC
TRBJ1-1	TRBD1	few	TRBV14	CASSQRGQDTEAFF	TGTGCCAGCAGCCAAAGGGGGCAGGATACTGAAGCTTTCTTT
TRBJ2-7	NA	few	TRBV5-4	CASSPGTTSSYEQYF	TGTGCCAGCAGCCCGGGGACAACGAGCTCCTACGAGCAGTACTTC
TRBJ2-3	TRBD1	NA	TRBV29-1	CSVDGRTGGKLDTQYF	TGCAGCGTTGATGGGAGGACAGGGGGCAAGTTGGATACGCAGTATTTT
TRBJ2-7	NA	few	TRBV7-2	CASRSGTATQYF	TGTGCCAGCAGATCCGGGACCGCTACGCAGTACTTC
TRBJ1-3	TRBD1	few	TRBV6-5	CASSTGASGNTIYF	TGTGCCAGCAGCACAGGGGCCTCTGGAAACACCATATATTTT
TRBJ2-7	TRBD1	many	TRBV5-1	CASSLQGAYAEQYF	TGCGCCAGCAGCTTGCAGGGGGCATACGCCGAGCAGTACTTC
TRBJ2-7	TRBD1	few	TRBV2	CASRGQGAYEQYF	TGTGCCAGCAGGGGACAGGGGGCCTACGAGCAGTACTTC
TRBJ1-1	TRBD1	many	TRBV19	CASNEGQGEGFF	TGTGCCAGTAACGAGGGACAGGGAGAGGGTTTCTTT
TRBJ2-5	NA	NA	TRBV7-2	CASSLIGSLGAQYF	TGTGCCAGCAGCTTAATTGGTAGCCTCGGGGCCCAGTACTTC
TRBJ1-1	NA	few	TRBV5-4	CASSPAQGRFMNTEAFF	TGTGCCAGCAGCCCGGCCCAAGGACGGTTCATGAACACTGAAGCTTTCTTT
TRBJ2-7	TRBD1	few	TRBV11-2	CASSLQGVSYEQYF	TGTGCCAGCAGCCTACAGGGGGTTTCTTACGAGCAGTACTTC
TRBJ2-5	NA	NA	TRBV9	CASSVGTGPETQYF	TGTGCCAGCAGCGTAGGGACGGGACCGGAGACCCAGTACTTC
TRBJ1-4	NA	NA	TRBV7-6	CASSLSESSEKLFF	TGTGCCAGCAGCTTGTCGGAAAGCTCTGAAAAACTGTTTTTT
TRBJ1-1	NA	few	TRBV7-8	CASSLMGMSKGGTEAFF	TGTGCCAGCAGCTTAATGGGGATGAGTAAGGGTGGCACTGAAGCTTTCTTT
TRBJ2-4	NA	few	TRBV6-5	CASSEGGVGNIQYF	TGTGCCAGCAGTGAAGGAGGGGTTGGAAACATTCAGTACTTC
TRBJ1-2	NA	few	TRBV28	CASSFGVYGYTF	TGTGCCAGCAGTTTTGGGGTTTATGGCTACACCTTC
TRBJ2-1	NA	few	TRBV18	CASSQSQENEQFF	TGTGCCAGCTCACAATCACAGGAGAATGAGCAGTTCTTC
TRBJ1-1	NA	NA	TRBV28	CASSRGLGTTEAFF	TGTGCCAGCAGTCGGGGACTGGGGACCACTGAAGCTTTCTTT
TRBJ2-1	NA	few	TRBV11-2	CASTPALSSYNEQFF	TGTGCCAGCACCCCCGCGTTGTCCTCCTACAATGAGCAGTTCTTC
TRBJ1-2	NA	few	TRBV30	CAWSVGTGRVSYTF	TGTGCCTGGAGTGTAGGAACAGGGAGGGTGAGCTACACCTTC
TRBJ2-2	TRBD1	once	TRBV7-8	CASSAKDRGRTGELFF	TGTGCCAGCAGCGCCAAGGACAGGGGAAGGACCGGGGAGCTGTTTTTT
TRBJ2-7	NA	few	TRBV14	CASSQDRGFGRNEQYF	TGTGCCAGCAGCCAAGATAGGGGGTTCGGCAGGAACGAGCAGTACTTC
TRBJ2-3	NA	NA	TRBV29-1	CSSSGPGGTDTQYF	TGCAGCTCATCAGGGCCAGGGGGCACAGATACGCAGTATTTT
TRBJ2-7	NA	many	TRBV18	CASSPGLGDEQYF	TGTGCCAGCTCACCAGGACTTGGGGACGAGCAGTACTTC
TRBJ1-1	NA	few	TRBV14	CASSQDGWNTEAFF	TGTGCCAGCAGCCAAGATGGGTGGAACACTGAAGCTTTCTTT
TRBJ2-2	NA	NA	TRBV27	CASSYVLGTPTGELFF	TGTGCCAGCAGTTATGTACTCGGGACACCAACCGGGGAGCTGTTTTTT
TRBJ1-1	TRBD1	few	TRBV6-5	CASSFMDRGAFF	TGTGCCAGCAGTTTCATGGACAGGGGAGCTTTCTTT
TRBJ2-1	TRBD2	few	TRBV5-1	CASSLPSGGHNEQFF	TGCGCCAGCAGCTTGCCTAGCGGGGGGCACAATGAGCAGTTCTTC
TRBJ2-3	TRBD2	few	TRBV30	CAWNERGGIDTQYF	TGTGCCTGGAACGAGCGGGGGGGCATAGATACGCAGTATTTT
TRBJ1-1	NA	few	TRBV29-1	CSVWVTNTEAFF	TGCAGCGTTTGGGTTACGAACACTGAAGCTTTCTTT
TRBJ1-1	TRBD1	NA	TRBV6-6	CASTTTGGTEAFF	TGTGCCAGCACCACGACAGGGGGCACTGAAGCTTTCTTT
TRBJ2-3	TRBD2	NA	TRBV27	CASSRTLASIADTQYF	TGTGCCAGCAGCCGAACACTAGCGTCTATCGCAGATACGCAGTATTTT